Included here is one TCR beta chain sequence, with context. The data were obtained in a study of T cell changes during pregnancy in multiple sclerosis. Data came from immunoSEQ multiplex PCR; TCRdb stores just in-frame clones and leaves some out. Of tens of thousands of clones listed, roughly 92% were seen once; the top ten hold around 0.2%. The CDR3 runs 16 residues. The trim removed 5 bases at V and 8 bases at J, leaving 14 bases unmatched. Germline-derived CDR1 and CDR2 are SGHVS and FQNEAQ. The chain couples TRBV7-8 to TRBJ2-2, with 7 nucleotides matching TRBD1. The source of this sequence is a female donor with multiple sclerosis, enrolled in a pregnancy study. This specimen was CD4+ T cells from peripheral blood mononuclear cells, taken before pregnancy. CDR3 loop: CASSRTGTAFGGELFF. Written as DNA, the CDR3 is TGTGCCAGCAGCCGAACCGGGACAGCCTTTGGTGGGGAGCTGTTTTTT.